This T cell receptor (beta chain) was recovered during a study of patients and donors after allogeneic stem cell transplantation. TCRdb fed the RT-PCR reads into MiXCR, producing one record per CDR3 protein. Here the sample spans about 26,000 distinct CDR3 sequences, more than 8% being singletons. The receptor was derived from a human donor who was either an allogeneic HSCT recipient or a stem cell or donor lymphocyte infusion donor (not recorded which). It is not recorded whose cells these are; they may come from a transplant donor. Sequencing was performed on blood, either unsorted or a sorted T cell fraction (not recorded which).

The CDR3 protein is CASSRQGASYEQYF. The CDR3 DNA follows: TGTGCCAGCAGTCGACAGGGGGCGTCCTACGAGCAGTACTTC. This chain joins TRBV6-1 and TRBJ2-7, with 10 positions matching TRBD1. V was pared by 5 bases and J by 1 base, with 2 bases of the junction left unmatched. The germline V gene encodes CDR1 MNHNS and CDR2 SASEGT. The CDR3 has 14 residues.